Following are 15 T cell receptor beta chains from one sample sequenced in a study of blood T cell repertoires in COVID-19. Sequencing used immunoSEQ multiplex PCR; TCRdb keeps in-frame clones, though not all of them. Here the sample spans around 55,000 clones, approximately 90% being singletons. The sequenced material came from peripheral blood. These receptors originate from a man aged 55-75 years with acute or convalescent COVID-19.

This clone showed up just a few times. The chain links TRBV5-6 to TRBJ1-1, with 8 nucleotides matching TRBD1. This CDR3 comprises 14 residues. Germline assignment: CDR1 SGHDT and CDR2 YYEEEE. V lost 4 bases, J lost 10 bases, and 12 bases stayed unmatched. The DNA of the CDR3 is TGTGCCAGCAGCCAACTGACAGGGGCCCTGAGAGCTTTCTTT. Amino acid sequence: CASSQLTGALRAFF.

The count of this clone is one. The chain joins TRBV7-9 to TRBJ1-6, with no clear D. There are 16 residues in the CDR3. V dropped 1 base and J dropped 2 bases, with 9 bases sitting between them. Germline V gene data show CDR1 as SEHNR and CDR2 as FQNEAQ (reference sequence). Here the CDR3 reads CASSLEGATYNSPLHF. In nucleotides, the CDR3 is TGTGCCAGCAGCTTAGAAGGAGCCACCTATAATTCACCCCTCCACTTT.

This chain uses TRBV6-2 or TRBV6-3 with TRBJ2-1, with 12 bases matching TRBD2. The CDR3 runs to 21 residues. Trimming took 2 bases from V and 1 from J; bases not matched to a gene: 15. Germline assignment: CDR1 MNHEY and CDR2 SVGEGT. The CDR3 here is CASSYPPGLAGPEVSYNEQFF. The CDR3 bases are TGTGCCAGCAGTTACCCCCCTGGACTAGCGGGGCCTGAGGTGTCCTACAATGAGCAGTTCTTC.

V and J are TRBV5-4 and TRBJ1-2; 8 bases map to TRBD1. CDR1 and CDR2 (germline): SGHNT, YYREEE (reference sequence). The CDR3 has 15 amino acids. V shed 4 bases, J shed 5 bases, and the junction held 10 bases outside the gene matches. For the CDR3, the DNA is TGTGCCAGCAGCAAAAATTCACAGGGGGTGTATGGCTACACCTTC. It yields the protein CASSKNSQGVYGYTF. Full variable domain (rest looked up from reference TRBV5-4 and TRBJ1-2): ETGVTQSPTHLIKTRGQQVTLRCSSQSGHNTVSWYQQALGQGPQFIFQYYREEENGRGNFPPRFSGLQFPNYSSELNVNALELDDSALYLCASSKNSQGVYGYTFGSGTRLTVV.

The DNA of the CDR3 is TGTGCCAGCAGTTTTTACCGGACAGGGGGGTACGAGCAGTACTTC. It is translated as CASSFYRTGGYEQYF. The gene calls are TRBV27 and TRBJ2-7, with TRBD1 matching 10 bases. CDR1 and CDR2 (germline): MNHEY, SMNVEV (reference sequence). The CDR3 sequence is 15 residues long. V was pared by 3 bases and J by 4 bases, with 6 bases of the junction left unmatched.

V is TRBV30 and J is TRBJ2-1, with D tentatively TRBD2 (7 bases). The CDR3 is 16 amino acids. Germline lookup yields CDR1 GTSNPN and CDR2 SVGIG (reference sequence). Trimming stripped 3 bases from V and 0 bases from J, with 15 bases between. CDR3 protein: CAWRPRGGNSYNEQFF. Written as DNA, the CDR3 is TGTGCCTGGAGACCGAGGGGGGGCAACTCCTACAATGAGCAGTTCTTC.

The rearrangement joins TRBV19 to TRBJ2-7; 9 bases match TRBD1. The ends lost 6 bases at V and 2 bases at J; junction bases unmatched: 14. The CDR3 totals 17 residues. Germline values: CDR1 LNHDA, CDR2 SQIVND (reference sequence). The CDR3 loop is CASSFPQSGQGPYEQYF. CDR3 nucleotides: TGTGCCAGTAGCTTTCCCCAATCGGGACAGGGCCCCTACGAGCAGTACTTC.

This chain uses TRBV18 with TRBJ1-2, with a weak D call TRBD1 (5 bases). In germline, CDR1 is KGHSH, CDR2 LQKENI. This CDR3 has 12 amino acids. V was shortened by 3 bases and J by 6 bases, with 8 bases between the two germline ends. The CDR3: CASSPSGDGYTF. As DNA, the CDR3 is TGTGCCAGCTCACCTTCGGGGGATGGCTACACCTTC.

This chain joins TRBV5-1 and TRBJ1-5; 7 bases agree with TRBD1. Germline V gene lookup returns CDR1 SGHRS and CDR2 YFSETQ. The CDR3 runs to 17 residues. Losses at the gene ends were 1 base for V and 6 bases for J; bases not matched to a gene: 13. The CDR3 loop reads CASSLFASGTVSQPQHF. DNA of the CDR3: TGCGCCAGCAGCTTGTTCGCCTCCGGGACAGTTTCTCAGCCCCAGCATTTT.

The rearrangement uses TRBV7-9 and TRBJ2-3; TRBD2 matches at 9 bases. Germline lookup yields CDR1 SEHNR and CDR2 FQNEAQ (reference sequence). Unmatched junction bases numbered 8, after V lost 8 bases and J lost 2 bases. This CDR3 contains 15 residues. CDR3 in DNA: TGTGCCAGCCCTGGGGCGGGAGGGGCCACAGATACGCAGTATTTT. Translation: CASPGAGGATDTQYF.

The genes are TRBV7-9 and TRBJ2-2, with D tentatively TRBD2 (6 bases). This CDR3 contains 15 residues. V lost 6 bases to trimming and J lost 0 bases, with 11 bases between them. The germline V gene encodes CDR1 SEHNR and CDR2 FQNEAQ (reference sequence). The CDR3 sequence: CASSLGLPNTGELFF. CDR3 bases: TGTGCCAGCAGTTTGGGACTGCCGAACACCGGGGAGCTGTTTTTT.

The J gene is TRBJ2-1, the V gene TRBV5-4, with 11 bases lining up with TRBD2. The CDR3 contains 16 residues. Germline assignment: CDR1 SGHNT and CDR2 YYREEE (reference sequence). Germline trimming cut 1 base from V and 3 bases from J; bases unmatched to any gene: 3. The CDR3 here is CASSLRGTSGYNEQFF. The CDR3 region has the DNA TGTGCCAGCAGCTTGAGGGGGACTAGCGGCTACAATGAGCAGTTCTTC.

The rearrangement joins TRBV28 to TRBJ1-5; a weak D match, TRBD1 (5 bases). Germline loops: CDR1 MDHEN, CDR2 SYDVKM. Trimming removed 8 bases from V and 4 bases from J, with 15 bases in between. CDR3 length equals 14 residues. In DNA form, the CDR3 reads TGTGCCAGCTGGACCCGACAGCCTAATCAGCCCCAGCATTTT. This codes for CASWTRQPNQPQHF. The full variable domain, with the rest looked up from reference TRBV28 and TRBJ1-5, is DVKVTQSSRYLVKRTGEKVFLECVQDMDHENMFWYRQDPGLGLRLIYFSYDVKMKEKGDIPEGYSVSREKKERFSLILESASTNQTSMYLCASWTRQPNQPQHFGDGTRLSIL.

The rearrangement links TRBV15 to TRBJ2-5; 11 nucleotides agree with TRBD2. Per the germline V gene, CDR1 is LNHNV and CDR2 is YYDKDF (reference sequence). V lost 2 bases, J lost 4 bases, and 9 bases stayed unmatched. This CDR3 contains 17 residues. CDR3: CATSRPGTSGGGETQYF. The CDR3 bases are TGTGCCACCAGCAGACCCGGGACTAGCGGAGGGGGAGAGACCCAGTACTTC.

V usage is TRBV7-2 and J usage is TRBJ1-2; the match to TRBD1 covers 7 bases. There are 12 residues in the CDR3. V was clipped by 5 bases and J by 8 bases; unmatched bases: 5. Germline V gene sequence: CDR1 SGHTA, CDR2 FQGNSA. The CDR3 is CASSRGQSGYTF. The CDR3 nucleotides are TGTGCCAGCAGCCGGGGACAGTCCGGCTACACCTTC. Based on the CDR3 plus reference TRBV7-2 and TRBJ1-2, the full variable domain is GAGVSQSPSNKVTEKGKDVELRCDPISGHTALYWYRQSLGQGLEFLIYFQGNSAPDKSGLPSDRFSAERTGGSVSTLTIQRTQQEDSAVYLCASSRGQSGYTFGSGTRLTVV.